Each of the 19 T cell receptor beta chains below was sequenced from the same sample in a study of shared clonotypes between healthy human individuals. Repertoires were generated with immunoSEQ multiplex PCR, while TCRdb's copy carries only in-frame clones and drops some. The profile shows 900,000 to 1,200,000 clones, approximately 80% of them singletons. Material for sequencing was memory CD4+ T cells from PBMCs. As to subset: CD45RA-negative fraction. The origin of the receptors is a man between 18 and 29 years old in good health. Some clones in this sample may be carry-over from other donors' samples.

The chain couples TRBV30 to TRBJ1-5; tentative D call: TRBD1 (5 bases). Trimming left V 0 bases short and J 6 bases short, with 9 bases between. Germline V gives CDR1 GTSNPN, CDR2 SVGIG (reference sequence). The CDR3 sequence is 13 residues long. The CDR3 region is CAWSVRQGQPQHF. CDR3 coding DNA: TGTGCCTGGAGTGTTCGCCAGGGTCAGCCCCAGCATTTT.

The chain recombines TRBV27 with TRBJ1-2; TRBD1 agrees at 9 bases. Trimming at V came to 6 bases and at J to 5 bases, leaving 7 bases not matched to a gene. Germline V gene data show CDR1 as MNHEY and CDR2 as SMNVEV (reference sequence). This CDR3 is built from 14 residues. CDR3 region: CASSTRQGEYGYTF. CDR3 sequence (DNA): TGTGCCAGCAGCACACGACAGGGGGAATATGGCTACACCTTC.

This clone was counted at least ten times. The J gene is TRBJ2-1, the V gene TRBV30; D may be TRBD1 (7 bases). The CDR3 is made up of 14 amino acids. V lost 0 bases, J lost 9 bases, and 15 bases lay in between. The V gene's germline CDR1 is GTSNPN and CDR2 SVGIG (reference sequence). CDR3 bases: TGTGCCTGGAGTGTCGGGACAGCGGGCGGTGAGCAGTTCTTC. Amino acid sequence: CAWSVGTAGGEQFF.

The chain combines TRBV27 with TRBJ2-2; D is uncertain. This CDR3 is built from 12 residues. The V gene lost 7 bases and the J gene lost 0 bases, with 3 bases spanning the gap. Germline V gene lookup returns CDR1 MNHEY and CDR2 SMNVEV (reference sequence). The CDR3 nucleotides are TGTGCCAGCACTACGAACACCGGGGAGCTGTTTTTT. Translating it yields CASTTNTGELFF.

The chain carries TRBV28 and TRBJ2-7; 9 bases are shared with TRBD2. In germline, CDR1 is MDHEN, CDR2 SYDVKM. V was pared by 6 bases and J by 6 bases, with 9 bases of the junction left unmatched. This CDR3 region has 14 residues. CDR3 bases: TGTGCCAGCAGCTCTCCTAGCGGGATTGCCGAGCAGTACTTC. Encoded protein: CASSSPSGIAEQYF.

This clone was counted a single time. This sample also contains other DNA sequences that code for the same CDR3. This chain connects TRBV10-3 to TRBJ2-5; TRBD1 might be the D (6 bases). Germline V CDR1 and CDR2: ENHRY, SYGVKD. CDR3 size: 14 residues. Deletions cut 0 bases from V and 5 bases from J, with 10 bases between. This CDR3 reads CAISESSRGETQYF. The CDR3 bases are TGTGCCATCAGTGAGTCATCTAGGGGGGAGACCCAGTACTTC.

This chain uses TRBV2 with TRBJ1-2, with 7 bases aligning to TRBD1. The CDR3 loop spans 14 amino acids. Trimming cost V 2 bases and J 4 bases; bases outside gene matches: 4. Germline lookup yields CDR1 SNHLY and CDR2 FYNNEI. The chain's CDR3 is CASSERTGRYGYTF. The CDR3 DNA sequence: TGTGCCAGCAGTGAAAGGACAGGCCGCTATGGCTACACCTTC.

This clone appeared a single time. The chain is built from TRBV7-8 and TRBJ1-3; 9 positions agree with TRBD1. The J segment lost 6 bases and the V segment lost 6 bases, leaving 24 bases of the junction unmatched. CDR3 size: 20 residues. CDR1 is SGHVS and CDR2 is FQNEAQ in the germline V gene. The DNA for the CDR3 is TGTGCCAGCAGACCGGGACAGGGTCAGGGTCGAATGGGTTTGACAAACACCATATATTTT. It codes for CASRPGQGQGRMGLTNTIYF.

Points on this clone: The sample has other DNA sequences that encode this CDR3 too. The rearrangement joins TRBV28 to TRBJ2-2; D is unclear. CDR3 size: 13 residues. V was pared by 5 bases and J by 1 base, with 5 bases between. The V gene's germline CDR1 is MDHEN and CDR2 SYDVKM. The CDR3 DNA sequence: TGTGCCAGCAGTGGACGGAACACCGGGGAGCTGTTTTTT. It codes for CASSGRNTGELFF.

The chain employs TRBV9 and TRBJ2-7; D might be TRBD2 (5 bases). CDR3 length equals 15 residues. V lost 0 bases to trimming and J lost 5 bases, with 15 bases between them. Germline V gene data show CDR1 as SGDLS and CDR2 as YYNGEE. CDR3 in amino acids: CASSVAWGDRNEQYF. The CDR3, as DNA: TGTGCCAGCAGCGTAGCGTGGGGAGATCGGAACGAGCAGTACTTC.

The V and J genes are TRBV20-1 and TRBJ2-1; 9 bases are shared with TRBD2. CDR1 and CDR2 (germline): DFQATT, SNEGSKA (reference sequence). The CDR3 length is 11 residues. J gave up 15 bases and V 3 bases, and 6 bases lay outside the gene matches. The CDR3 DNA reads TGCAGTGCTAGTAGGCGGGAGGGCGCGTTCTTC. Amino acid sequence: CSASRREGAFF.

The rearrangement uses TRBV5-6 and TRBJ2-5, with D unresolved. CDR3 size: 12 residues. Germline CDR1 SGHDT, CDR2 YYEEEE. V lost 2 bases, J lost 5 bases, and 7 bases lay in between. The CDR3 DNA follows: TGTGCCAGCAGCTTTGGGCGGGAGACCCAGTACTTC. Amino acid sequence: CASSFGRETQYF.

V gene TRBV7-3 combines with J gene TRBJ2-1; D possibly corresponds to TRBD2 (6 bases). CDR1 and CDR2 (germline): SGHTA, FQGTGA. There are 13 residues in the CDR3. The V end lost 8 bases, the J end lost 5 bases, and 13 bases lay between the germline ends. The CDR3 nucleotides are TGTGCCAGCGGAGGGACGAGGGACAATGAGCAGTTCTTC. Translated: CASGGTRDNEQFF.

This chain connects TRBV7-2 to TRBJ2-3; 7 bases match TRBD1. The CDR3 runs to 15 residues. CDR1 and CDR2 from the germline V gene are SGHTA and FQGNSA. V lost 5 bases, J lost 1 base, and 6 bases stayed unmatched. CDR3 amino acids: CASSPRQGRTDTQYF. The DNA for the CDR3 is TGTGCCAGCAGCCCCCGACAGGGCCGCACAGATACGCAGTATTTT. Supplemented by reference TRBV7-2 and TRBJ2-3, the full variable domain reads GAGVSQSPSNKVTEKGKDVELRCDPISGHTALYWYRQSLGQGLEFLIYFQGNSAPDKSGLPSDRFSAERTGGSVSTLTIQRTQQEDSAVYLCASSPRQGRTDTQYFGPGTRLTVL.

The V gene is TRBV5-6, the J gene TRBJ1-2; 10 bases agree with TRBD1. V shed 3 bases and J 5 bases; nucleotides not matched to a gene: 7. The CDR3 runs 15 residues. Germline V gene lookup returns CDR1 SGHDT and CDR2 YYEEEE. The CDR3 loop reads CASSYPPGQGYGYTF. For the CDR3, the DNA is TGTGCCAGCAGCTACCCCCCGGGACAGGGGTATGGCTACACCTTC. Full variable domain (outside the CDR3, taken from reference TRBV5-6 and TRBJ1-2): DAGVTQSPTHLIKTRGQQVTLRCSPKSGHDTVSWYQQALGQGPQFIFQYYEEEERQRGNFPDRFSGHQFPNYSSELNVNALLLGDSALYLCASSYPPGQGYGYTFGSGTRLTVV.

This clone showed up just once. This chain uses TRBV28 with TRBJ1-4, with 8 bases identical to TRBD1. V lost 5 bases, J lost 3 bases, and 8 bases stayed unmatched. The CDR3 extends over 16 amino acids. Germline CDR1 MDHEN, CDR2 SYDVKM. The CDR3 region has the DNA TGTGCCAGCAGTGAAAACAGGGGGTGGTCTAATGAAAAACTGTTTTTT. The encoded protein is CASSENRGWSNEKLFF.

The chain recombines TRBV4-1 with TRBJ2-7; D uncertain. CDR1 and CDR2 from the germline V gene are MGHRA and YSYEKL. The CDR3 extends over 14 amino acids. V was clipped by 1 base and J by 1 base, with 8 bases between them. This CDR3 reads CASSQVTDSYEQYF. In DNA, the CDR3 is TGCGCCAGCAGCCAAGTAACCGATTCCTACGAGCAGTACTTC.

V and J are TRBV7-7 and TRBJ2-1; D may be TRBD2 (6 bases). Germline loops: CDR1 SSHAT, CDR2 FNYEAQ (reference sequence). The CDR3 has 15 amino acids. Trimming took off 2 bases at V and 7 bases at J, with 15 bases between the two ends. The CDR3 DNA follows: TGTGCCAGCAGCTTAACCGGGACTCAGGGAAATGAGCAGTTCTTC. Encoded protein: CASSLTGTQGNEQFF.

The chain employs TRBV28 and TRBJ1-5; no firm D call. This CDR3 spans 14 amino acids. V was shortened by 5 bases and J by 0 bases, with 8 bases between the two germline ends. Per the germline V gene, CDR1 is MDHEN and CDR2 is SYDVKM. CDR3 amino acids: CASSGINSNQPQHF. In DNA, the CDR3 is TGTGCCAGCAGTGGTATCAATAGCAATCAGCCCCAGCATTTT. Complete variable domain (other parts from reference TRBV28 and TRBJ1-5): DVKVTQSSRYLVKRTGEKVFLECVQDMDHENMFWYRQDPGLGLRLIYFSYDVKMKEKGDIPEGYSVSREKKERFSLILESASTNQTSMYLCASSGINSNQPQHFGDGTRLSIL.